Presented here are 3 T cell receptor beta chains from one specimen sequenced in a study of Ad26.COV2.S vaccination and SARS-CoV-2 variants. The protocol was immunoSEQ multiplex PCR, while the TCRdb copy is restricted to in-frame clones and leaves out a portion. Of about 480,000 clones in the sample, approximately 88% are singletons; the top ten hold more than 10%. As to treatment: around 19 received Ad26.COV2.S at low or high dose, single or two shots; roughly five received placebo; per-sample allocation not given. Sampling took place 63 days after the first vaccine or placebo injection. Sequences were derived from peripheral blood, sampled in a trial of Ad26.COV2.S vaccine versus placebo. Every receptor here comes from a person between 18 and 59 years old who received the Ad26.COV2.S COVID-19 vaccine or a placebo.

V and J are TRBV5-4 and TRBJ2-1, with TRBD2 matching over 11 bases. This CDR3 contains 16 residues. With V trimmed by 4 bases and J by 1 base, 4 bases remained unmatched. CDR1 SGHNT and CDR2 YYREEE come from the germline V gene (reference sequence). The CDR3 protein is CASSPGTSGSYNEQFF. The CDR3 DNA is TGTGCCAGCAGCCCCGGGACTAGCGGTTCCTACAATGAGCAGTTCTTC.

V is TRBV4-3 and J is TRBJ1-6; D not resolved. The germline V gene encodes CDR1 LGHNA and CDR2 YSLEER. V was shortened by 3 bases and J by 9 bases, with 9 bases between the two germline ends. CDR3 size: 13 residues. CDR3 in amino acids: CASSHGPRSPLHF. CDR3 nucleotide sequence: TGCGCCAGCAGCCATGGACCCCGTTCACCCCTCCACTTT.

The chain combines TRBV19 with TRBJ1-5; D gene unclear. Germline V gene sequence: CDR1 LNHDA, CDR2 SQIVND (reference sequence). The V gene lost 3 bases and the J gene lost 5 bases, with 17 bases spanning the gap. The CDR3 totals 16 residues. The CDR3 protein is CASSIVGYGMYQPQHF. The CDR3 coding sequence is TGTGCCAGTAGTATCGTCGGGTACGGGATGTATCAGCCCCAGCATTTT. Filled out from reference TRBV19 and TRBJ1-5, the complete variable domain reads DGGITQSPKYLFRKEGQNVTLSCEQNLNHDAMYWYRQDPGQGLRLIYYSQIVNDFQKGDIAEGYSVSREKKESFPLTVTSAQKNPTAFYLCASSIVGYGMYQPQHFGDGTRLSIL.